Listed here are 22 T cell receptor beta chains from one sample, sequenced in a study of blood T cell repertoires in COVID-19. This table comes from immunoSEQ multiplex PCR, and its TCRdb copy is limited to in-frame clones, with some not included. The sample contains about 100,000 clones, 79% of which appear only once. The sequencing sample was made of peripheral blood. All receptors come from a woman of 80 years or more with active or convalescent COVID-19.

The CDR3 spells CASSITRDSGLPYF. CDR3 DNA: TGTGCCAGTAGTATTACGAGGGACAGTGGGCTGCCGTACTTC. The chain has TRBV19 and TRBJ2-7, with 7 bases lining up with TRBD1. The CDR3 is made up of 14 amino acids. Per germline, CDR1 LNHDA and CDR2 SQIVND (reference sequence). The ends lost 3 bases at V and 12 bases at J; junction bases unmatched: 14.

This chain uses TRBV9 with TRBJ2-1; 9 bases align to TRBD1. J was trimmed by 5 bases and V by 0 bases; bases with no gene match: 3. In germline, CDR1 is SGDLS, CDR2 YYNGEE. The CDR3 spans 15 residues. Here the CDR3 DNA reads TGTGCCAGCAGCGTAGTACAGGGGGCTAACAATGAGCAGTTCTTC. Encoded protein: CASSVVQGANNEQFF.

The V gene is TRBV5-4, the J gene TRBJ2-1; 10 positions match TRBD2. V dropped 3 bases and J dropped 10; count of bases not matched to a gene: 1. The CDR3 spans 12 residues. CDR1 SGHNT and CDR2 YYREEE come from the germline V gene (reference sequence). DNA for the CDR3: TGTGCCAGCAGCTCGACTAGCGGGGAGCAGTTCTTC. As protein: CASSSTSGEQFF.

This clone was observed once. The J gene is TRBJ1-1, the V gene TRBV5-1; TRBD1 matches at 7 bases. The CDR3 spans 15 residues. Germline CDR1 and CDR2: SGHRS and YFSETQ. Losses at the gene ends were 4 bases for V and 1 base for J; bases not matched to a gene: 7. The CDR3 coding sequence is TGCGCCAGCAGCCTAAACAGGGGATCGAACACTGAAGCTTTCTTT. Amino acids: CASSLNRGSNTEAFF.

CDR3 residues: CASSQGVAEAFF. CDR3 nucleotide sequence: TGTGCCAGCAGTCAAGGGGTCGCTGAAGCTTTCTTT. This chain uses TRBV11-1 with TRBJ1-1, with D maybe TRBD1 (5 bases). Trimming took 6 bases from V and 6 from J, leaving 11 bases between them. The CDR3 runs to 12 residues. CDR1 SGHAT and CDR2 FQDESV come from the germline V gene (reference sequence).

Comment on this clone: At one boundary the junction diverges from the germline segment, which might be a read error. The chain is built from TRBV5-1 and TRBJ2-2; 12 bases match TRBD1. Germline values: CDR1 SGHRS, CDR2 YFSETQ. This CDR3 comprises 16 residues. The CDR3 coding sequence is TGTGCCAGCAGCCTGGGACAGGGGGCATTCACCGGGGAGCTGTTTTTT. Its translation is CASSLGQGAFTGELFF.

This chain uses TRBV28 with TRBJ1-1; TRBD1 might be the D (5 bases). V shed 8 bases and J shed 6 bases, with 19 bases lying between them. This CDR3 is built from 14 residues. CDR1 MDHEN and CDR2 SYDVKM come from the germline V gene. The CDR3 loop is CASRRRGLAAEAFF. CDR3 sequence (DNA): TGTGCCAGCCGTCGGCGGGGACTGGCGGCTGAAGCTTTCTTT.

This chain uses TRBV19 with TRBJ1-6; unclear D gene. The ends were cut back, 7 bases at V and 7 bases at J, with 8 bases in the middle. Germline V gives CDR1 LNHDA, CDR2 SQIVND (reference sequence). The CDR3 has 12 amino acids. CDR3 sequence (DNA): TGTGCCAGTACGCGGTCCAATTCACCCCTCCACTTT. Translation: CASTRSNSPLHF.

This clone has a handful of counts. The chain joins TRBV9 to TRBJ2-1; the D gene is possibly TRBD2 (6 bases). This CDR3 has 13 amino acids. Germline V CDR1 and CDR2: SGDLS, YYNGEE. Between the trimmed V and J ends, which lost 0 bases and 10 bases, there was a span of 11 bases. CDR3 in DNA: TGTGCCAGCAGCGTAGCTACGGGGGTGGAGCAGTTCTTC. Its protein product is CASSVATGVEQFF.

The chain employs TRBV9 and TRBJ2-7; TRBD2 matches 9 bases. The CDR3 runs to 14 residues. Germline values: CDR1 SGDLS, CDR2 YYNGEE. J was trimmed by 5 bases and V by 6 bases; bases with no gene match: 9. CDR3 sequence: CASTSGLAPDEQYF. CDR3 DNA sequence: TGTGCCAGCACCTCGGGACTAGCTCCAGACGAGCAGTACTTC.

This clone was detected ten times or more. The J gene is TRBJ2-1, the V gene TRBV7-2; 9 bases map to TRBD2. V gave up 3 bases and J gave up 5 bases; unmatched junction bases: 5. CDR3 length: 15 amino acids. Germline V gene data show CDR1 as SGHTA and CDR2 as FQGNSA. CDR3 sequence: CASSLSSGIHNEQFF. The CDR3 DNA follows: TGTGCCAGCAGCTTGTCTAGCGGGATCCACAATGAGCAGTTCTTC.

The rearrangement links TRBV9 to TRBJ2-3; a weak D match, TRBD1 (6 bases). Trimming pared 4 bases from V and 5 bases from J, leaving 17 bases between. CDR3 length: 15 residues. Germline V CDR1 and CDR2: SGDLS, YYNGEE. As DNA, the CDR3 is TGTGCCAGCAGCACCTTTGACAGGCAGGTAGATACGCAGTATTTT. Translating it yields CASSTFDRQVDTQYF.

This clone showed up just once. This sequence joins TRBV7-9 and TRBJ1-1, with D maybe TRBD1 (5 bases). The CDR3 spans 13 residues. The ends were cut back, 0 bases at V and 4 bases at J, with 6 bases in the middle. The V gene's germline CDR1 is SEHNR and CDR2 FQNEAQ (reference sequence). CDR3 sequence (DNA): TGTGCCAGCAGCTTAGCAGGGGCCACTGAAGCTTTCTTT. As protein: CASSLAGATEAFF.

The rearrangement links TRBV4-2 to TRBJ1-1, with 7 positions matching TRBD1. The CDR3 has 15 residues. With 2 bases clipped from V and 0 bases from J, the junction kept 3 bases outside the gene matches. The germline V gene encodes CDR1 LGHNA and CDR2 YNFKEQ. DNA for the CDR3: TGTGCCAGCAGCCAACGGACAGGAATGAACACTGAAGCTTTCTTT. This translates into CASSQRTGMNTEAFF.

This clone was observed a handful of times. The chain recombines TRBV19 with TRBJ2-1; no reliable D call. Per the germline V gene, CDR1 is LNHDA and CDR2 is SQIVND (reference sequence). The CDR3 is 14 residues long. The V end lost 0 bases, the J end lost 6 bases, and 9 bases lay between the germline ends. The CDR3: CASSIDNSLNEQFF. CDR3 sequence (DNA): TGTGCCAGTAGTATAGATAACTCGCTCAATGAGCAGTTCTTC.

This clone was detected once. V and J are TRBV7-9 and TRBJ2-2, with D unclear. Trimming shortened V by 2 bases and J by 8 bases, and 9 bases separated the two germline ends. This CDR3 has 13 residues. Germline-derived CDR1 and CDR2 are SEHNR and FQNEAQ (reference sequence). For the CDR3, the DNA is TGTGCCAGCAGCTTAATGAGTACTGGGGAGCTGTTTTTT. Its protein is CASSLMSTGELFF.

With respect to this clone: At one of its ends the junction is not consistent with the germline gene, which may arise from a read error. The CDR3 loop reads CASSSPGMAETQYF. The DNA for the CDR3 is TGTGCCAGCAGCTCCCCCGGGATGGCAGAGACCCAGTACTTC. J is TRBJ2-5 and V is TRBV5-1, with a tentative D call TRBD2 (5 bases). Germline CDR1 and CDR2: SGHRS and YFSETQ. This CDR3 is 14 amino acids long.

The CDR3 spells CASSPRETQYF. CDR3 bases: TGTGCCAGCAGCCCCAGGGAGACCCAGTACTTC. The V gene is TRBV9, the J gene TRBJ2-5, with D uncertain. Germline lookup yields CDR1 SGDLS and CDR2 YYNGEE. The V end lost 4 bases, the J end lost 5 bases, and 6 bases lay between the germline ends. The CDR3 runs to 11 residues.

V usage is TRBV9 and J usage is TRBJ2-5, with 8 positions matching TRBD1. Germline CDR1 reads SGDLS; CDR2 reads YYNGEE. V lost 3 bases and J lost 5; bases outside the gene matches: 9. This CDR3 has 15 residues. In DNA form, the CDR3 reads TGTGCCAGCAGCGACGGACAGGGTAATGGGGAGACCCAGTACTTC. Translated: CASSDGQGNGETQYF.

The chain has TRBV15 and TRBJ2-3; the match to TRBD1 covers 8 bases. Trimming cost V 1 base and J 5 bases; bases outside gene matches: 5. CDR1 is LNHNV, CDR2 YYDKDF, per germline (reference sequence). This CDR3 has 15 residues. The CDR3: CATSRAGGAGDTQYF. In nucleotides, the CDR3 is TGTGCCACCAGCAGAGCAGGGGGCGCGGGAGATACGCAGTATTTT.

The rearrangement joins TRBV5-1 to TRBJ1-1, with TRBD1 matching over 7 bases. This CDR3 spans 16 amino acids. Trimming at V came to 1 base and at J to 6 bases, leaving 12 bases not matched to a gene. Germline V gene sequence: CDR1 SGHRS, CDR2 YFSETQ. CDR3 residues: CASSLSRGALMAEAFF. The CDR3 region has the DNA TGCGCCAGCAGCTTGTCCAGGGGGGCCTTAATGGCTGAAGCTTTCTTT.

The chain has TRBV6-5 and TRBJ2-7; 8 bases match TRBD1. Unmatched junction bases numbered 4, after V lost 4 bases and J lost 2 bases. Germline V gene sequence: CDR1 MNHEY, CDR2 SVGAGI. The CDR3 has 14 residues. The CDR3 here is CASSSRTGTYEQYF. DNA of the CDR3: TGTGCCAGCAGTTCCCGGACAGGGACCTACGAGCAGTACTTC.